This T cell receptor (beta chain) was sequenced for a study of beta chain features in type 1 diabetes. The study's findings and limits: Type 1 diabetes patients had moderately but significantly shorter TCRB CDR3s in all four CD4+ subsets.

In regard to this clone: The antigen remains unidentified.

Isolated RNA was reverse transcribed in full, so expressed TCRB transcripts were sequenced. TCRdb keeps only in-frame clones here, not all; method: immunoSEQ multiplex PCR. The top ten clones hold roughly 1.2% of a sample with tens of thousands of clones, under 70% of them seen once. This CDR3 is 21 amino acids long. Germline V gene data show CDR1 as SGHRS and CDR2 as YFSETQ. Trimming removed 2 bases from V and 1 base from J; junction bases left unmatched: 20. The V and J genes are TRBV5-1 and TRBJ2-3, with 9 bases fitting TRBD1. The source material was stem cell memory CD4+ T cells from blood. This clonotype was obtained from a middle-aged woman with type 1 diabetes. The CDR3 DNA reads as TGCGCCAGCAGCTTCTCATTATCCGGGACAGGGTTATCAATTGGCACAGATACGCAGTATTTT. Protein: CASSFSLSGTGLSIGTDTQYF.